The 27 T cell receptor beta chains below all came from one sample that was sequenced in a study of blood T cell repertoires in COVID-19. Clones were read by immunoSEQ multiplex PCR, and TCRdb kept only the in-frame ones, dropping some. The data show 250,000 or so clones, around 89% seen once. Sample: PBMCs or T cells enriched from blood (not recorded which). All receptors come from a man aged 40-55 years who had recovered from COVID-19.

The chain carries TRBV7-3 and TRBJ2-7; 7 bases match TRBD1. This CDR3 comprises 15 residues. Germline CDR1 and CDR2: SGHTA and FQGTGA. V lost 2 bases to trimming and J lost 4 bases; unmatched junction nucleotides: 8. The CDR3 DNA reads TGTGCCAGCAGCTTAGGGGCAGGGGGAGAGTACGAGCAGTACTTC. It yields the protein CASSLGAGGEYEQYF.

This CDR3 reads CASSPKTGSGSPLHF. The CDR3, as DNA: TGTGCCAGCAGTCCAAAGACAGGCAGTGGTTCACCCCTCCACTTT. The V call is TRBV28, the J call TRBJ1-6, with D perhaps matching TRBD1 (6 bases). This CDR3 is 15 amino acids long. Trimming left V 5 bases short and J 9 bases short, with 17 bases between. The germline V gene encodes CDR1 MDHEN and CDR2 SYDVKM.

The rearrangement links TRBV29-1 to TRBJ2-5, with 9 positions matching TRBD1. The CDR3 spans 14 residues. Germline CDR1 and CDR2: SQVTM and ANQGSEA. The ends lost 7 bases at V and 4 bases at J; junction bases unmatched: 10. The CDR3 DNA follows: TGCAGCGCTACCACAGGGGGCTCCGGAGAGACCCAGTACTTC. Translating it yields CSATTGGSGETQYF. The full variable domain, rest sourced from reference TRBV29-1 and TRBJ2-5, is SAVISQKPSRDICQRGTSLTIQCQVDSQVTMMFWYRQQPGQSLTLIATANQGSEATYESGFVIDKFPISRPNLTFSTLTVSNMSPEDSSIYLCSATTGGSGETQYFGPGTRLLVL.

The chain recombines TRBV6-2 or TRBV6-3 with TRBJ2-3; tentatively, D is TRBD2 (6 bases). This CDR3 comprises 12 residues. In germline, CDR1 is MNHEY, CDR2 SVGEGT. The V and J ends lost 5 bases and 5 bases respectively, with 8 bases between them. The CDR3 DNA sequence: TGTGCCAGCAGTACTAGCCTAGATACGCAGTATTTT. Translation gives CASSTSLDTQYF.

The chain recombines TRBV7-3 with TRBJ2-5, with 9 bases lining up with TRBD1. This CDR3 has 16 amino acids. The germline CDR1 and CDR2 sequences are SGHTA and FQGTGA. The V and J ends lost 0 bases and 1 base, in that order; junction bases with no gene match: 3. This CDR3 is CASSLTPTGGQETQYF. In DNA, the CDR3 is TGTGCCAGCAGCTTAACCCCGACAGGGGGCCAAGAGACCCAGTACTTC.

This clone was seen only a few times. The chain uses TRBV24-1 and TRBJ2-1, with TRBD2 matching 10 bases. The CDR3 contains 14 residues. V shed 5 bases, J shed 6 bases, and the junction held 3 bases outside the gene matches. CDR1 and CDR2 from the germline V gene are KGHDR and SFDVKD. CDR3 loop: CATSAGTSVNEQFF. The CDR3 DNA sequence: TGTGCCACCAGTGCTGGGACTAGCGTCAATGAGCAGTTCTTC.

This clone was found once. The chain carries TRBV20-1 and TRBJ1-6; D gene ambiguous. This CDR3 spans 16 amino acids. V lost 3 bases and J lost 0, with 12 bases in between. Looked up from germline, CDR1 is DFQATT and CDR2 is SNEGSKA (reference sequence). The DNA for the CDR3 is TGCAGTGCTAGTCCCATTGGCAACTCCTATAATTCACCCCTCCACTTT. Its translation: CSASPIGNSYNSPLHF.

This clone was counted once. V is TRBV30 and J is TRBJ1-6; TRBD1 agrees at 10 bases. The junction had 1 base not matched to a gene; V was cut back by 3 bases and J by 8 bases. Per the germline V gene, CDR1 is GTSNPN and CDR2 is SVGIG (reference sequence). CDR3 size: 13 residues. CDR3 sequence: CAWRTGGDSPLHF. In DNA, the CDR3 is TGTGCCTGGAGGACAGGGGGCGATTCACCCCTCCACTTT.

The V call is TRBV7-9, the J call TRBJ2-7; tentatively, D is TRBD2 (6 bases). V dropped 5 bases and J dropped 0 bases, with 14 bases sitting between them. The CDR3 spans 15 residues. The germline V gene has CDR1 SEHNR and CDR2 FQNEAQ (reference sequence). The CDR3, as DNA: TGTGCCAGCAGCGGAGGCGGGACGGACTCCTACGAGCAGTACTTC. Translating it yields CASSGGGTDSYEQYF.

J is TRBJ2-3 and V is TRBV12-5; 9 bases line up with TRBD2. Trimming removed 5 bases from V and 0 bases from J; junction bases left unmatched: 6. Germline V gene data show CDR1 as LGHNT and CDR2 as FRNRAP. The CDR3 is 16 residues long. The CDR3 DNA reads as TGTGCTAGTGGTAGCGGAACTAGCGGGAGCACAGATACGCAGTATTTT. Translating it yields CASGSGTSGSTDTQYF.

The CDR3 nucleotides are TGCGCCAGCAGCCAAGGGGACAGGGGCGCTTTCTCCTACGAGCAGTACTTC. This sequence encodes CASSQGDRGAFSYEQYF. The chain employs TRBV4-3 and TRBJ2-7; 10 bases are shared with TRBD1. The CDR3 runs 17 residues. V trimming: 1 base; J trimming: 0 bases; junction bases outside the gene matches: 6. Germline CDR1 is LGHNA and CDR2 is YSLEER.

CDR3 sequence reads: CASAMDRGSYNEQFF. CDR3 sequence (DNA): TGTGCCAGCGCCATGGACAGAGGCTCCTACAATGAGCAGTTCTTC. The rearrangement uses TRBV5-8 and TRBJ2-1; D is perhaps TRBD1 (6 bases). Germline V gene data show CDR1 as SGHTS and CDR2 as YDEGEE. The V end was cut by 7 bases, the J end by 0 bases, with 14 bases between. The CDR3 loop spans 15 amino acids.

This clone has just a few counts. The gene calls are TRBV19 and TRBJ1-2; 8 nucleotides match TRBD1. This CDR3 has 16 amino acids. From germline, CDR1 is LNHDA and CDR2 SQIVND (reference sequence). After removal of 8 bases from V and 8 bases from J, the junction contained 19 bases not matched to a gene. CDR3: CASLSGQGAGSRGYTF. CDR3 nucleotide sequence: TGTGCCAGTCTATCCGGACAGGGTGCTGGATCGAGAGGCTACACCTTC.

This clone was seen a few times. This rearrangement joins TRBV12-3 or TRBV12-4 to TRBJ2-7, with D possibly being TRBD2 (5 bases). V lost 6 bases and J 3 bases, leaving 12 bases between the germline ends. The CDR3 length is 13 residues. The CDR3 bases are TGTGCCAGCAGCTCGAGGGTTCGCTACGAGCAGTACTTC. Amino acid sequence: CASSSRVRYEQYF.

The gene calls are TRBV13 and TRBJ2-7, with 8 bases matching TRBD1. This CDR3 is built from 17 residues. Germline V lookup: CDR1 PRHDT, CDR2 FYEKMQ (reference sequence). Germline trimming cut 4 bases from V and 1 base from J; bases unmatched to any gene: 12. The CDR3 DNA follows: TGTGCCAGCAGCTCCGGAAGGGGACAGGTCCCGTCCTACGAGCAGTACTTC. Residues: CASSSGRGQVPSYEQYF.

The CDR3 is CASSLRDPGELFF. CDR3 DNA: TGCGCCAGCAGCCTGCGGGACCCCGGGGAGCTGTTTTTT. The chain joins TRBV4-1 to TRBJ2-2; possibly TRBD2 for D (6 bases). The CDR3 consists of 13 residues. V was cut by 4 bases and J by 6 bases, with 9 bases left in between. Germline V gene lookup returns CDR1 MGHRA and CDR2 YSYEKL.

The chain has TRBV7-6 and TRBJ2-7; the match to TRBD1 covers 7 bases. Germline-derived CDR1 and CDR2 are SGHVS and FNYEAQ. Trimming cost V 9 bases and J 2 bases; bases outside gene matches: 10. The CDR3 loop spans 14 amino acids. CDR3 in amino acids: CARSQGPLPYEQYF. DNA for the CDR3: TGTGCCAGATCACAGGGGCCCTTACCCTACGAGCAGTACTTC.

The CDR3, as DNA: TGCGCCAGCAGCTCGGGGTTCGGCACTGAAGCTTTCTTT. This sequence encodes CASSSGFGTEAFF. The chain uses TRBV5-1 and TRBJ1-1, with D uncertain. There are 13 residues in the CDR3. The germline CDR1 and CDR2 sequences are SGHRS and YFSETQ. V was shortened by 3 bases and J by 4 bases, with 10 bases between the two germline ends.

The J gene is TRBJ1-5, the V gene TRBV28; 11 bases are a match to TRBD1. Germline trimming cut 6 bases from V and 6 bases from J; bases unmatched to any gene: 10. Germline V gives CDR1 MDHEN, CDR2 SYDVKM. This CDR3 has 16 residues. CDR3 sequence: CASSRYGQGALQPQHF. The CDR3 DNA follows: TGTGCCAGCAGCCGGTACGGACAGGGGGCCCTTCAGCCCCAGCATTTT.

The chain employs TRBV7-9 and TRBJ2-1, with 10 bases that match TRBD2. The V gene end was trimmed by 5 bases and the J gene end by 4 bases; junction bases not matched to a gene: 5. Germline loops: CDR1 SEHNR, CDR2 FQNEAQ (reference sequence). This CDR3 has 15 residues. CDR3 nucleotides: TGTGCCAGCAGCCCAGGGACTAGCGCTTACAATGAGCAGTTCTTC. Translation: CASSPGTSAYNEQFF.

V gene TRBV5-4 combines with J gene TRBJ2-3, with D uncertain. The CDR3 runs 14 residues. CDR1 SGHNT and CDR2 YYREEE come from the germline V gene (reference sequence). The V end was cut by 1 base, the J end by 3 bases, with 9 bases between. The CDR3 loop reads CASSLYVQTDTQYF. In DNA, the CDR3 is TGTGCCAGCAGCTTGTACGTACAGACAGATACGCAGTATTTT.

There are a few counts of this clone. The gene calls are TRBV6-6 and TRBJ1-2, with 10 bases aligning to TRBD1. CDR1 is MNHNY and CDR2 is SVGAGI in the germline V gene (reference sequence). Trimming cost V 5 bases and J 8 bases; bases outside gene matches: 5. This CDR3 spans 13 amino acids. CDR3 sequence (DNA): TGTGCCAGCAGTGACTGGACAGGGGGAGGCTACACCTTC. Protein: CASSDWTGGGYTF.

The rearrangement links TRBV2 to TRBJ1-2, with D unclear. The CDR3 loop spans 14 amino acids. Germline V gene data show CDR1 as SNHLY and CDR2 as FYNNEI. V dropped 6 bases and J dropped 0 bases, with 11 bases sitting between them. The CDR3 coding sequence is TGTGCCAGCAGCCCGGTTAGCGCTAACTATGGCTACACCTTC. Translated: CASSPVSANYGYTF.

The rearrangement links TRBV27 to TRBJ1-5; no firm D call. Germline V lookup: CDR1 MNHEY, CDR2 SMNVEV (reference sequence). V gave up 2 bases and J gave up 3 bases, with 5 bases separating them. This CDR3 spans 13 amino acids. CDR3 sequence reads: CASSLQINQPQHF. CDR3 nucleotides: TGTGCCAGCAGTTTACAGATCAATCAGCCCCAGCATTTT.

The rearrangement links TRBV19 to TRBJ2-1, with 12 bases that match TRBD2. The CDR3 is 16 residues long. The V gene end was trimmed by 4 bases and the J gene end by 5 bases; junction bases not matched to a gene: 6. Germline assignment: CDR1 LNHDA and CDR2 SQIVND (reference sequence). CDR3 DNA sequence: TGTGCCAGTAGTACACGGACTAGCGGGGACCACAATGAGCAGTTCTTC. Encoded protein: CASSTRTSGDHNEQFF.

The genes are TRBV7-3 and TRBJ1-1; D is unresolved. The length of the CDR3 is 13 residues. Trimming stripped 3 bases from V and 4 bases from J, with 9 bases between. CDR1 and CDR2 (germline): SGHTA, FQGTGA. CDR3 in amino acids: CASSFRGGTEAFF. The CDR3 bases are TGTGCCAGCAGCTTCCGAGGAGGCACTGAAGCTTTCTTT.

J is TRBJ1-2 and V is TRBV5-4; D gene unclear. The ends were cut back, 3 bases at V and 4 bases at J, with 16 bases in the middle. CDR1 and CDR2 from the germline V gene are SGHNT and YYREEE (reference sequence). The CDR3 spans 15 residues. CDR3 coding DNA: TGTGCCAGCAGCTCTGAGATCGTTCCAACCTATGGCTACACCTTC. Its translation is CASSSEIVPTYGYTF.